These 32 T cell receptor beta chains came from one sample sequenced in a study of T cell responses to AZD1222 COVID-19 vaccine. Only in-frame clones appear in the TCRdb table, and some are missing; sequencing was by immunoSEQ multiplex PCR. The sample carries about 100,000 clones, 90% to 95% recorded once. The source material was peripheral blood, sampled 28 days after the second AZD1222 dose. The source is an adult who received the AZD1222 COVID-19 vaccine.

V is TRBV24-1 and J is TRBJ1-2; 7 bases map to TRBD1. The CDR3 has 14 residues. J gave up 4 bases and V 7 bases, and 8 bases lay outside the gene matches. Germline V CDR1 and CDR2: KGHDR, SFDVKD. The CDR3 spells CATSPRQGTYGYTF. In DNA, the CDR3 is TGTGCCACCAGCCCCCGACAGGGAACCTATGGCTACACCTTC.

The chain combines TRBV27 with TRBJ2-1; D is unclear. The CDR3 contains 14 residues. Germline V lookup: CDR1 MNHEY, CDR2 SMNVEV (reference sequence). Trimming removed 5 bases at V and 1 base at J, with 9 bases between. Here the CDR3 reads CASSRAASYNEQFF. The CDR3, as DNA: TGTGCCAGCAGTCGGGCAGCATCCTACAATGAGCAGTTCTTC.

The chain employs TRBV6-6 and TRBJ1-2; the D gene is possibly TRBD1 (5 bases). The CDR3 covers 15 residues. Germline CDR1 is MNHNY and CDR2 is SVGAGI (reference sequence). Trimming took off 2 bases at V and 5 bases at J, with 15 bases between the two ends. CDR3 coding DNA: TGTGCCAGCAGTTACGGGCCCACAGAGGGGTATGGCTACACCTTC. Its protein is CASSYGPTEGYGYTF.

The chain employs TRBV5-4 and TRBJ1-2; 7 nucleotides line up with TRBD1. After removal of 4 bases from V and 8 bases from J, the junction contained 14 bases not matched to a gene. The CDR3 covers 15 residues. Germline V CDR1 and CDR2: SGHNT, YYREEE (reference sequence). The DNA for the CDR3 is TGTGCCAGCAGCCCTGGGACAGCTGCAGGGGTGGGCTACACCTTC. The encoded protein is CASSPGTAAGVGYTF.

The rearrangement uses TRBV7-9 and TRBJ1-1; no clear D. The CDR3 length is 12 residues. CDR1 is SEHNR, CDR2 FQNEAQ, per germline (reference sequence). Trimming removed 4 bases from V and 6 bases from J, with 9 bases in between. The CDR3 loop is CASSSLVAEAFF. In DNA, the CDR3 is TGTGCCAGCAGCTCTTTGGTTGCTGAAGCTTTCTTT.

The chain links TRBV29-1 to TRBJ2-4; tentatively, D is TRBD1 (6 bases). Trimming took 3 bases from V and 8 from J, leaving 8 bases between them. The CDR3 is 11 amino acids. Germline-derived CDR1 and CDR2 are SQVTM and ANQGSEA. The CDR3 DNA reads TGCAGCGTTGACAACAGGGACATTCAGTACTTC. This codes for CSVDNRDIQYF.

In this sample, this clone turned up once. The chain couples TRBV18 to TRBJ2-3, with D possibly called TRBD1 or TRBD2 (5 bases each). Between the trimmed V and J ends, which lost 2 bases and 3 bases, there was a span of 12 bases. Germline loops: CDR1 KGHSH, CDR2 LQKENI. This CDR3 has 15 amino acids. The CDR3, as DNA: TGTGCCAGCTCACCAGAAATTGAGGGGACAGATACGCAGTATTTT. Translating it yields CASSPEIEGTDTQYF.

DNA for the CDR3: TGTGCCAGCAGTGAAGGAGGGAATAATGTCTACGAGCAGTACTTC. Its protein is CASSEGGNNVYEQYF. The chain employs TRBV6-1 and TRBJ2-7; tentatively, D is TRBD2 (5 bases). Per germline, CDR1 MNHNS and CDR2 SASEGT. The CDR3 runs to 15 residues. V lost 1 base and J lost 3, with 13 bases in between.

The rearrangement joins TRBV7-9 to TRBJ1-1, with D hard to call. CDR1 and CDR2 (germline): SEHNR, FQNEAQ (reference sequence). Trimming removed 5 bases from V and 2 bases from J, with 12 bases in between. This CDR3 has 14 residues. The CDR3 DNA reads TGTGCCAGCAGCCCGGAGGGAATAAACACTGAAGCTTTCTTT. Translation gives CASSPEGINTEAFF. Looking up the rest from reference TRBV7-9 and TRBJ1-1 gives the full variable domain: DTGVSQNPRHKITKRGQNVTFRCDPISEHNRLYWYRQTLGQGPEFLTYFQNEAQLEKSRLLSDRFSAERPKGSFSTLEIQRTEQGDSAMYLCASSPEGINTEAFFGQGTRLTVV.

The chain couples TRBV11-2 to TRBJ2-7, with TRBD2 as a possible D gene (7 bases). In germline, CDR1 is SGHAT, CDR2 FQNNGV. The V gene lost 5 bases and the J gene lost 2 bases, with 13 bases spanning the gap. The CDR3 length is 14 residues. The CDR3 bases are TGTGCCAGCAGCGACCTCGGGGGGCCCTACGAGCAGTACTTC. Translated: CASSDLGGPYEQYF.

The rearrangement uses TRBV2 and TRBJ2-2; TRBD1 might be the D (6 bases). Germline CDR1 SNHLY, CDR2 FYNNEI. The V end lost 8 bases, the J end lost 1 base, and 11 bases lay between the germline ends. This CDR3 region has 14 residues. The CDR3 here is CASSRTENTGELFF. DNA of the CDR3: TGTGCCAGCTCCCGGACAGAGAACACCGGGGAGCTGTTTTTT.

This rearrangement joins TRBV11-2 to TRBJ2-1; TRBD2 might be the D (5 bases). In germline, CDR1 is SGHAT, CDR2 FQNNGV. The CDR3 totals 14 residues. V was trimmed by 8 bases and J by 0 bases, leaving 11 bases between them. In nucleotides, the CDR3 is TGTGCCAGCTTCGGCGGGCGCTCCTACAATGAGCAGTTCTTC. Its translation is CASFGGRSYNEQFF.

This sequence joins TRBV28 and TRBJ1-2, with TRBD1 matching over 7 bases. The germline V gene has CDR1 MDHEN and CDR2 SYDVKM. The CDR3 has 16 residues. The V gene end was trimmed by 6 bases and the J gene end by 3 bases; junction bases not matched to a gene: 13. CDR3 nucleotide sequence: TGTGCCAGCAGGCTTAGGGGGCAGGGGAACGACTATGGCTACACCTTC. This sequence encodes CASRLRGQGNDYGYTF.

CDR3 loop: CASSPDWNEQFF. In DNA form, the CDR3 reads TGTGCCAGCAGCCCTGACTGGAATGAGCAGTTCTTC. The V and J genes are TRBV14 and TRBJ2-1; D call uncertain. The V gene lost 4 bases and the J gene lost 7 bases, with 8 bases spanning the gap. The germline gives CDR1 SGHDN, CDR2 FVKESK. The CDR3 covers 12 residues.

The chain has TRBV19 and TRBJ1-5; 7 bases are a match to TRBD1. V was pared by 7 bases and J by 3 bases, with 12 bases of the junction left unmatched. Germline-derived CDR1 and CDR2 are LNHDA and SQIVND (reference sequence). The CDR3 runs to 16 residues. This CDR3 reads CASNPRGTGDNQPQHF. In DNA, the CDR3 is TGTGCCAGTAACCCACGGGGAACAGGGGACAATCAGCCCCAGCATTTT. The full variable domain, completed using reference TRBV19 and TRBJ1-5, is DGGITQSPKYLFRKEGQNVTLSCEQNLNHDAMYWYRQDPGQGLRLIYYSQIVNDFQKGDIAEGYSVSREKKESFPLTVTSAQKNPTAFYLCASNPRGTGDNQPQHFGDGTRLSIL.

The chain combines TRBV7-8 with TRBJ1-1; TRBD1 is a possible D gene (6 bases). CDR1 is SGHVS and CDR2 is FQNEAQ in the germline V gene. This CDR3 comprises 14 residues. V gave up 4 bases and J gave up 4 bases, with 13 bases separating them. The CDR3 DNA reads TGTGCCAGCAGCTACAGGGATTGGGGCACTGAAGCTTTCTTT. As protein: CASSYRDWGTEAFF.

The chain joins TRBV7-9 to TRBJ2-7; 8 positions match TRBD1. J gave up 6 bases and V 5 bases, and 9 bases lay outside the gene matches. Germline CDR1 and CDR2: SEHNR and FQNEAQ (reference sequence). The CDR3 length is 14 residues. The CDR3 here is CASSRTGSPGEQYF. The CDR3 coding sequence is TGTGCCAGCAGCCGGACAGGGAGTCCCGGCGAGCAGTACTTC.

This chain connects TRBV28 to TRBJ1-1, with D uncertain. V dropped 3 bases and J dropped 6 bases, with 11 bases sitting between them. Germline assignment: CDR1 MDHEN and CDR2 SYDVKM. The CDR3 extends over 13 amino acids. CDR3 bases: TGTGCCAGCAGTTTGAGGGTAAACCCTGAAGCTTTCTTT. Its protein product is CASSLRVNPEAFF.

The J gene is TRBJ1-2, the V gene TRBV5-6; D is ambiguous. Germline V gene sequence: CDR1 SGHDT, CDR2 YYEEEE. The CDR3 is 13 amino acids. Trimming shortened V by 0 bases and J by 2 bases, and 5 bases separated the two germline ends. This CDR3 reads CASSLEGNYGYTF. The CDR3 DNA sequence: TGTGCCAGCAGCTTGGAAGGGAACTATGGCTACACCTTC.

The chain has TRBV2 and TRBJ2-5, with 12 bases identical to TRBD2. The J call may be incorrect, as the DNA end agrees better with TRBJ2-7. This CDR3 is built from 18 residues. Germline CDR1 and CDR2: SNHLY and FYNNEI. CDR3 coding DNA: TGTGCCAGCAGTGGTTGGGCGGCTAGCGGGGGGGCCCACTACGAGCAGTACTTC. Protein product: CASSGWAASGGAHYEQYF.

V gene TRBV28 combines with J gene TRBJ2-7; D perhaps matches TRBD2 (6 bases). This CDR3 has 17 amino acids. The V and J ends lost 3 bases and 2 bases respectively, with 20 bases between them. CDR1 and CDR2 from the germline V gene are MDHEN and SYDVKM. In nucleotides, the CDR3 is TGTGCCAGCAGTTTTTTACCCCGGGCGGGGCGCCCCTACGAGCAGTACTTC. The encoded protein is CASSFLPRAGRPYEQYF.

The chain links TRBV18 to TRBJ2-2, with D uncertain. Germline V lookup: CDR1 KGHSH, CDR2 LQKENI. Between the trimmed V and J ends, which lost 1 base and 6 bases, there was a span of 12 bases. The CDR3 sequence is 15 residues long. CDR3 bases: TGTGCCAGCTCACCACTAGACGCAACCGCCGGGGAGCTGTTTTTT. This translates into CASSPLDATAGELFF.

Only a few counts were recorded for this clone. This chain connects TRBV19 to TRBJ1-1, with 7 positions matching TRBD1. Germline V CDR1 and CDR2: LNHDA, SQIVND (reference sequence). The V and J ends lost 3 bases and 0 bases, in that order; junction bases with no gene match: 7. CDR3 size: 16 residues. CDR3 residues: CASSIGGQTMNTEAFF. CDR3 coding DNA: TGTGCCAGTAGTATTGGGGGACAGACGATGAACACTGAAGCTTTCTTT. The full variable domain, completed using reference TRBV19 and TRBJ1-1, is DGGITQSPKYLFRKEGQNVTLSCEQNLNHDAMYWYRQDPGQGLRLIYYSQIVNDFQKGDIAEGYSVSREKKESFPLTVTSAQKNPTAFYLCASSIGGQTMNTEAFFGQGTRLTVV.

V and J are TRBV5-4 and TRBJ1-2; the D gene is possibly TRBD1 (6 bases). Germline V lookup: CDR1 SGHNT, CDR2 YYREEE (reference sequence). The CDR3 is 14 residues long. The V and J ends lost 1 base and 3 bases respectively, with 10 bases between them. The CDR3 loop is CASSLPGGDYGYTF. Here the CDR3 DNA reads TGTGCCAGCAGCTTGCCCGGGGGCGACTATGGCTACACCTTC.

The CDR3 here is CASSRDASAIYEQYF. The DNA for the CDR3 is TGTGCCAGCAGCCGGGATGCTAGCGCTATCTACGAGCAGTACTTC. The chain is built from TRBV27 and TRBJ2-7; D might be TRBD2 (6 bases). Trimming cost V 6 bases and J 3 bases, with 18 bases left between them. CDR3 length: 15 amino acids. CDR1 and CDR2 from the germline V gene are MNHEY and SMNVEV (reference sequence).

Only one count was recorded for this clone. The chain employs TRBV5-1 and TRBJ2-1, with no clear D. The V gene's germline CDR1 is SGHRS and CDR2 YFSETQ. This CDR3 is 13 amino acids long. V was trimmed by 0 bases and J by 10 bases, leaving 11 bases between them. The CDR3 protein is CASSLDGKGEQFF. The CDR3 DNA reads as TGCGCCAGCAGCTTGGATGGGAAGGGCGAGCAGTTCTTC.

The CDR3 region has the DNA TGTGCCAGCAGCCGGGGGGGAACTGAAGCTTTCTTT. Protein: CASSRGGTEAFF. The chain carries TRBV12-3 or TRBV12-4 and TRBJ1-1, with a possible D match to TRBD1 (5 bases). V was trimmed by 6 bases and J by 5 bases, leaving 10 bases between them. The CDR3 contains 12 residues.

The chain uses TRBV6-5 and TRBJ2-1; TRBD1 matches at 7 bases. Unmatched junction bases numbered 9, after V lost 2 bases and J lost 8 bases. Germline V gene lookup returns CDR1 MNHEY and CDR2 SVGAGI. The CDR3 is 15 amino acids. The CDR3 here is CASSYRGRRSDEQFF. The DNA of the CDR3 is TGTGCCAGCAGTTACAGGGGGCGACGTAGCGATGAGCAGTTCTTC.

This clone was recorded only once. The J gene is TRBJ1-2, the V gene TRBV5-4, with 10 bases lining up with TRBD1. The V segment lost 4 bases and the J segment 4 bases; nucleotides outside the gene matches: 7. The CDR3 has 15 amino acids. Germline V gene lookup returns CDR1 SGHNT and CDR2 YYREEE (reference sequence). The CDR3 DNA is TGTGCCAGCAGCGCGTTGACAGGGGGCGGCTATGGCTACACCTTC. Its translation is CASSALTGGGYGYTF.

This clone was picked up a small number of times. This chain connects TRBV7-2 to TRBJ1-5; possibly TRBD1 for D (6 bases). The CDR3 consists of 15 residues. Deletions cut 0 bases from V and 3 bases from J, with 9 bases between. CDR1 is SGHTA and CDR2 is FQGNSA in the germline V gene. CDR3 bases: TGTGCCAGCAGCTTAGCCCAGGGGCTCAATCAGCCCCAGCATTTT. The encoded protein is CASSLAQGLNQPQHF. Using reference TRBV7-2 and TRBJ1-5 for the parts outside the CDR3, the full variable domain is GAGVSQSPSNKVTEKGKDVELRCDPISGHTALYWYRQSLGQGLEFLIYFQGNSAPDKSGLPSDRFSAERTGGSVSTLTIQRTQQEDSAVYLCASSLAQGLNQPQHFGDGTRLSIL.

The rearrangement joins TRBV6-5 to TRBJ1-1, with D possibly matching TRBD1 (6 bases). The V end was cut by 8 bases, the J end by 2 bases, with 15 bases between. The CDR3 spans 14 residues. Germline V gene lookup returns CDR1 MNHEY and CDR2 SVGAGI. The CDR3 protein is CASGLRGLNTEAFF. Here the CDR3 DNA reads TGTGCCAGCGGATTGAGGGGGTTAAACACTGAAGCTTTCTTT.

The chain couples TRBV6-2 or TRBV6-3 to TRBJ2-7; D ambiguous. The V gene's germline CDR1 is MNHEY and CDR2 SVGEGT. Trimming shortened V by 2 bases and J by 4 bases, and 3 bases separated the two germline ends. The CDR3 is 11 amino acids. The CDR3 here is CASSYTYEQYF. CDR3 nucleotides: TGTGCCAGCAGTTACACGTACGAGCAGTACTTC.